This T cell receptor beta chain was retrieved from a study of cytomegalovirus exposure and HLA in healthy donors. Trimming took 3 bases from V and 5 from J; bases not matched to a gene: 8. This CDR3 contains 16 residues. Germline loops: CDR1 SNHLY, CDR2 FYNNEI. Nominal health characterized the donors when sampled, though unrecorded immune exposures were likely. Comment on this clone: No antigen is known for it.

The PCR made use of 60 Vbeta and 13 Jbeta primers. Data came from immunoSEQ multiplex PCR; TCRdb stores just in-frame clones and leaves some out. The sample holds some 110,000 clones, around 80% seen once. Overall study results and limits: The study dropped some indistinguishable V segments, TRBV6-2 and TRBV6-3 among them. Among TCR beta chains, those listed as cytomegalovirus-associated numbered over 150. Cytomegalovirus status was reportedly diagnosed by the classifier with high sensitivity and specificity.

The source material was PBMCs. This chain connects TRBV2 to TRBJ2-5, with 11 bases aligning to TRBD1. This receptor was obtained from a woman in her twenties or thirties in good health and CMV-seronegative. The CDR3 loop reads CASSDRTGGALETQYF. CDR3 nucleotides: TGTGCCAGCAGTGACCGGACAGGGGGCGCCTTGGAGACCCAGTACTTC.